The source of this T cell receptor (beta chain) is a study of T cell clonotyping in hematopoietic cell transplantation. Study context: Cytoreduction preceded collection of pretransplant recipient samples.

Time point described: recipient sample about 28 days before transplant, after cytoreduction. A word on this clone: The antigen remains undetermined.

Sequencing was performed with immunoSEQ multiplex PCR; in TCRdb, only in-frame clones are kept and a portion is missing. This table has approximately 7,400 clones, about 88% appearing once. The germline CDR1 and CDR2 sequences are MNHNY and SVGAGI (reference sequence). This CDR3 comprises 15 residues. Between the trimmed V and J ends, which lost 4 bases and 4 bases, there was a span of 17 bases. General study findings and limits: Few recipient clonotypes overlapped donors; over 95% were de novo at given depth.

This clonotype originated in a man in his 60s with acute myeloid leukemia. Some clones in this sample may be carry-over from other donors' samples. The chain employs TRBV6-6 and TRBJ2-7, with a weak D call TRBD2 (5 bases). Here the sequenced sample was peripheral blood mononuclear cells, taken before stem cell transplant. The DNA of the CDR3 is TGTGCCAGCAGTTCAGAGGGATCTGATTGGTACGAGCAGTACTTC. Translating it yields CASSSEGSDWYEQYF.